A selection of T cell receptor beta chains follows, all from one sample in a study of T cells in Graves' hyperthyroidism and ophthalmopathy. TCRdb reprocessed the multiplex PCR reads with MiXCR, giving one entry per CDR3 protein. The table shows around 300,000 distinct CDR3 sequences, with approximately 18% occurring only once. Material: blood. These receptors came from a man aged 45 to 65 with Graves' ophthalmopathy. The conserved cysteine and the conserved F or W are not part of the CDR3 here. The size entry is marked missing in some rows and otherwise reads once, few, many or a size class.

ATASQRYTGELF	TRBJ2-2	TRBV28	many
SVQPGQTETQY	TRBJ2-5	TRBV29-1	-
SSPGRNTEAF	TRBJ1-1	TRBV29-1	many
ASSRLPSVGDTQY	TRBJ2-3	TRBV12-3/TRBV12-4	few
ASSVGLAGGPIDYEQY	TRBJ2-7	TRBV9	-
SVVVVTEAF	TRBJ1-1	TRBV29-1	many
ASSVEGRETQY	TRBJ2-5	TRBV9	few
ASSLIPGLSNEQF	TRBJ2-1	TRBV5-6	many
ASSFKLGETQY	TRBJ2-5	TRBV6-1	few
ASSSLRGRRNEQF	TRBJ2-1	TRBV11-3	-
ASKRDRRWGDEQF	TRBJ2-1	TRBV10-2	-
ASTTGGSGNTIY	TRBJ1-3	TRBV28	few
ASSPRGSDEQY	TRBJ2-7	TRBV11-2	many
ASSRSGGPKEQY	TRBJ2-7	TRBV4-2	-
ASSELAGGRPDTQY	TRBJ2-3	TRBV2	-
AWSDFSEWPMNTEAF	TRBJ1-1	TRBV30	many
ASSLEGFLSPQY	TRBJ2-5	TRBV5-1	many
SARDHRDGNGYT	TRBJ1-2	TRBV20-1	-
SARDLAGGRGYNEQF	TRBJ2-1	TRBV20-1	-
ASSLIGGANYGYT	TRBJ1-2	TRBV27	-
AWSSWGAETEAF	TRBJ1-1	TRBV30	many
SVEDMRQGGTEAF	TRBJ1-1	TRBV29-1	few
ASSLGTHGTDTQY	TRBJ2-3	TRBV7-8	many
ASRMGTSNTGELF	TRBJ2-2	TRBV27	few
AISESQGLGYT	TRBJ1-2	TRBV10-3	many
ASSLPGTPFSSEQF	TRBJ2-1	TRBV5-1	few
ASSIAVEDEQY	TRBJ2-7	TRBV19	-
SVEGPFEYGYT	TRBJ1-2	TRBV29-1	-
AISTDYEQY	TRBJ2-7	TRBV10-3	few
ASSPFSGRVSYEQY	TRBJ2-7	TRBV13	few
SASYGQGASPLH	TRBJ1-6	TRBV20-1	many
SARDPRTSGTETQY	TRBJ2-5	TRBV20-1	many
ASSPLGQGDGYT	TRBJ1-2	TRBV27	few
ASSLTGTSGSLGNEQF	TRBJ2-1	TRBV5-1	few
ASSWLLEYEQY	TRBJ2-7	TRBV5-1	-
SAHERILAGEETQY	TRBJ2-5	TRBV20-1	many
ASKGEKLF	TRBJ1-4	TRBV28	-
AWSITGGSSYT	TRBJ1-2	TRBV30	-
AWSVRAPGPSMVQPQH	TRBJ1-5	TRBV30	-
ASKTPQSGHTDTQY	TRBJ2-3	TRBV5-1	many
SARFMVNQETQY	TRBJ2-5	TRBV20-1	many
ASSPPTDTQY	TRBJ2-3	TRBV27	many
ASSSTGGTYEQY	TRBJ2-7	TRBV5-1	many
ASSWGQGANEQF	TRBJ2-1	TRBV9	-
ASSLGRGGGNYNEQF	TRBJ2-1	TRBV28	few
SAGTGRNQPQH	TRBJ1-5	TRBV20-1	-
ASGIREISYEQY	TRBJ2-7	TRBV12-5	-
ASSERQGGFSEAF	TRBJ1-1	TRBV6-1	few
ASNYFGAGGTDTQY	TRBJ2-3	TRBV28	many
SARVAGGGENIQY	TRBJ2-4	TRBV20-1	-
ASSFSRDYGTEAF	TRBJ1-1	TRBV5-1	few
ASSFVGTYEQY	TRBJ2-7	TRBV6-2/TRBV6-3	many